This T cell receptor (beta chain) is drawn from a study of blood T cell repertoires in COVID-19. CDR3 length: 17 amino acids. TCRdb keeps only in-frame clones here, not all; method: immunoSEQ multiplex PCR. The sample lists a few hundred thousand clones, 83% seen once, with about 4.5% in the top ten. This rearrangement joins TRBV12-2 to TRBJ1-3. TRBV12-2 is annotated as a pseudogene. The source is a man aged 55 to 70 who had recovered from COVID-19. The sequencing input was peripheral blood. CDR3 DNA: TGTGCAAGTCGCTTAGCCAACCGGAGGTTCTCTGGAAACACCATATATTTT. Amino acid sequence: CASRLANRRFSGNTIYF.